Below are 7 T cell receptor beta chains sequenced from a single sample in a study of cytomegalovirus exposure and HLA in healthy donors. The PCR used 60 Vbeta and 13 Jbeta primers. Measured with immunoSEQ multiplex PCR; TCRdb has only the in-frame clones, and not every one. The sample has roughly 130,000 clones; roughly 82% are singletons. Material for sequencing was PBMCs. The receptors here all came from a woman aged 18 to 35 in good health and CMV-seropositive.

A note on this clone: The sample holds other DNA sequences that translate to the same CDR3. The chain is built from TRBV2 and TRBJ2-1; 8 bases match TRBD2. This CDR3 is built from 14 residues. Germline CDR1 and CDR2: SNHLY and FYNNEI. After removal of 6 bases from V and 5 bases from J, the junction contained 6 bases not matched to a gene. The CDR3 nucleotides are TGTGCCAGCAGCGTACTAGCGGTGAACAATGAGCAGTTCTTC. This encodes CASSVLAVNNEQFF.

The chain carries TRBV7-2 and TRBJ2-1, with a tentative D call TRBD2 (6 bases). Germline CDR1 SGHTA, CDR2 FQGNSA. V was shortened by 0 bases and J by 0 bases, with 12 bases between the two germline ends. The CDR3 has 17 amino acids. The CDR3 spells CASSLAGGRSSYNEQFF. In nucleotides, the CDR3 is TGTGCCAGCAGCTTAGCGGGAGGCCGGAGCTCCTACAATGAGCAGTTCTTC.

This clone was detected only a few times. The chain joins TRBV27 to TRBJ1-1; weak D call: TRBD1 (6 bases). Germline V gene lookup returns CDR1 MNHEY and CDR2 SMNVEV (reference sequence). This CDR3 has 13 amino acids. V was cut by 2 bases and J by 3 bases, with 7 bases left in between. The CDR3 here is CASSLAGDTEAFF. The CDR3, as DNA: TGTGCCAGCAGTTTAGCAGGGGACACTGAAGCTTTCTTT.

The CDR3 region has the DNA TGTGCCAGCAGTTACGCGACAGGGAAAACCGGGGAGCTGTTTTTT. Translation: CASSYATGKTGELFF. The chain has TRBV6-5 and TRBJ2-2; 7 bases match TRBD1. From germline, CDR1 is MNHEY and CDR2 SVGAGI. This CDR3 is 15 amino acids long. After removal of 2 bases from V and 5 bases from J, the junction contained 5 bases not matched to a gene.

This rearrangement joins TRBV5-5 to TRBJ2-7; TRBD1 matches at 7 bases. CDR1 is SGHKS and CDR2 is YYEKEE in the germline V gene (reference sequence). With V trimmed by 0 bases and J by 0 bases, 3 bases remained unmatched. This CDR3 spans 15 amino acids. Here the CDR3 reads CASSLATGVSYEQYF. For the CDR3, the DNA is TGTGCCAGCAGCTTGGCAACAGGGGTCTCCTACGAGCAGTACTTC.

V is TRBV7-6 and J is TRBJ2-7; TRBD2 is a possible D gene (7 bases). Deletions cut 6 bases from V and 3 bases from J, with 12 bases between. CDR3 length: 13 residues. Germline V CDR1 and CDR2: SGHVS, FNYEAQ. The chain's CDR3 is CASSEGGDYEQYF. CDR3 DNA sequence: TGTGCCAGCAGTGAAGGGGGGGACTACGAGCAGTACTTC.

Details on this clone: The limits of the CDR3 on the DNA are not certain, so only TCRdb's listed CDR3 is given. The chain employs TRBV7-5 and TRBJ2-7; the table calls TRBD2, which could not be checked here. TRBV7-5 has pseudogene status. Including both end residues, the CDR3 is 16 amino acids long. This chain's CDR3 is CVRSPGSTYTCYEQYF.